This TCR beta chain came from a study of OX40 agonist ivuxolimab in advanced cancers. Study-level information: Among those enrolled, mean age was approximately 62 years (range 23 to 79) and about 81% were male.

Some clones are missing from TCRdb's copy, which holds only in-frame ones; the method was immunoSEQ multiplex PCR. The sample holds under 100,000 clones, approximately 87% seen once. The sample here was CD4+ or CD8+ T cells sorted from blood, taken in a trial of the OX40 agonist ivuxolimab. The source is an adult with an advanced solid tumor such as melanoma, head and neck, liver or kidney cancer.

The CDR3 nucleotides read TGCGCCAGCAGCTTGGGTCCTGCGAGTAGGGACTATGGCTACACCTTC. Translated, it gives CASSLGPASRDYGYTF. The chain links TRBV5-1 to TRBJ1-2; D remains unclear. This CDR3 is built from 16 residues. Germline V gene lookup returns CDR1 SGHRS and CDR2 YFSETQ. Trimming removed 0 bases at V and 3 bases at J, with 15 bases between.